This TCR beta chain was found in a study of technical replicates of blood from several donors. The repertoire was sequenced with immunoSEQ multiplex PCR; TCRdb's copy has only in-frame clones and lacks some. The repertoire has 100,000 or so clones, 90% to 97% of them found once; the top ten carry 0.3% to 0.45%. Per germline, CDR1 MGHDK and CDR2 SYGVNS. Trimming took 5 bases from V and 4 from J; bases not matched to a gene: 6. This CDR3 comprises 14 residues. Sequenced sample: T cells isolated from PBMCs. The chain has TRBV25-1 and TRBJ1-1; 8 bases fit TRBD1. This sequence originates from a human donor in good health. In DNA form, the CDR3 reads TGTGCCAGCAGTTCGACAGGGGAGAGCACTGAAGCTTTCTTT. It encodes CASSSTGESTEAFF.